The next 5 T cell receptor beta chains were all read from a single sample in a study of blood T cell repertoires in COVID-19. Assay used: immunoSEQ multiplex PCR; TCRdb lists only in-frame clones, some missing. The table lists about 480,000 clones, roughly 90% of them singletons. What was sequenced was PBMCs or T cells enriched from blood (not recorded which). The source is a middle-aged woman who had recovered from COVID-19.

This rearrangement joins TRBV28 to TRBJ2-1; TRBD2 is a possible D gene (5 bases). The CDR3 runs 12 residues. Trimming took 4 bases from V and 6 from J, leaving 7 bases between them. Germline V CDR1 and CDR2: MDHEN, SYDVKM. In nucleotides, the CDR3 is TGTGCCAGCAGTTCGAGCGGCAATGAGCAGTTCTTC. Its translation: CASSSSGNEQFF.

This chain uses TRBV7-8 with TRBJ2-1, with D tentatively TRBD2 (5 bases). The V gene's germline CDR1 is SGHVS and CDR2 FQNEAQ. Trimming removed 1 base from V and 5 bases from J, with 15 bases in between. CDR3 size: 16 residues. The CDR3, as DNA: TGTGCCAGCAGCTTAGTACCAGGCGGTAGCGACAATGAGCAGTTCTTC. Translating it yields CASSLVPGGSDNEQFF.

The chain combines TRBV10-1 with TRBJ2-1; 8 bases fit TRBD2. Germline V gene data show CDR1 as WNHNN and CDR2 as SYGVQD (reference sequence). Trimming took 2 bases from V and 9 from J; bases not matched to a gene: 9. The CDR3 is 15 amino acids. The CDR3 protein is CASSEVVAGTTEQFF. The DNA of the CDR3 is TGCGCCAGCAGTGAGGTGGTAGCGGGAACCACTGAGCAGTTCTTC.

This sequence joins TRBV7-2 and TRBJ2-5; 9 positions agree with TRBD2. Germline assignment: CDR1 SGHTA and CDR2 FQGNSA. CDR3 size: 16 residues. Trimming took 4 bases from V and 0 from J; bases not matched to a gene: 6. The chain's CDR3 is CASSYLAGSYQETQYF. The DNA of the CDR3 is TGTGCCAGCAGCTACCTAGCGGGAAGTTACCAAGAGACCCAGTACTTC.

V usage is TRBV12-3 or TRBV12-4 and J usage is TRBJ1-2; TRBD1 matches 7 bases. V shed 6 bases and J 4 bases; nucleotides not matched to a gene: 5. The CDR3 runs 13 residues. The CDR3 loop is CASRIQGVYGYTF. CDR3 in DNA: TGTGCCAGCAGAATTCAGGGGGTCTATGGCTACACCTTC.